The present entry profiles one T cell receptor beta chain with its context. These data belong to a study of blood T cell repertoires in COVID-19. Turning to the study itself: The cDNA or gDNA used as material had been derived from T cells, B-cell-depleted T cells, or PBMCs.

The table came from immunoSEQ multiplex PCR; TCRdb's copy has only in-frame clones and leaves some out. Of roughly 400,000 clones in the sample, around 87% were seen once. Per germline, CDR1 MNHEY and CDR2 SVGAGI. The V and J ends lost 5 bases and 2 bases respectively, with 7 bases between them. CDR3 length equals 13 residues. The chain links TRBV6-5 to TRBJ1-3; unclear D gene. The sample taken for sequencing was peripheral blood. The sequence was collected from a woman between 55 and 75 years old with COVID-19, enrolled during active disease. In nucleotides, the CDR3 is TGTGCCAGCAGTAGAGGGCCTGGAAACACCATATATTTT. Its translation: CASSRGPGNTIYF.